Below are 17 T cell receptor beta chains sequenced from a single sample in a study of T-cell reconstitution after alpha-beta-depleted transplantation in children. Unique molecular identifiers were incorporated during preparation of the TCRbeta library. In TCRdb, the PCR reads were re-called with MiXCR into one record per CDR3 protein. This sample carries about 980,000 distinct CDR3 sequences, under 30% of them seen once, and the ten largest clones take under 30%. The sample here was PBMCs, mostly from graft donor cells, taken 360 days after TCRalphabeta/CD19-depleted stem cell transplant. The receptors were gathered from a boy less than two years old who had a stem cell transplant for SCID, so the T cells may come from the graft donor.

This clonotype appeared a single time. The CDR3: CASSFGSLENIQYF. The CDR3 region has the DNA TGTGCCAGCAGTTTCGGGTCTCTCGAAAACATTCAGTACTTC. The rearrangement joins TRBV12-3 or TRBV12-4 to TRBJ2-4, with unresolved D. The CDR3 consists of 14 residues. Deletions cut 3 bases from V and 5 bases from J, with 11 bases between.

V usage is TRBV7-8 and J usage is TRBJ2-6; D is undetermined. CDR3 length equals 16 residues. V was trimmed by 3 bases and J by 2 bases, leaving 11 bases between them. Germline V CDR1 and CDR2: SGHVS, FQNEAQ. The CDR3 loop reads CASSFLRLTGANVLTF. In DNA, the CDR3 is TGTGCCAGCAGCTTTTTACGGCTTACTGGGGCCAACGTCCTGACTTTC.

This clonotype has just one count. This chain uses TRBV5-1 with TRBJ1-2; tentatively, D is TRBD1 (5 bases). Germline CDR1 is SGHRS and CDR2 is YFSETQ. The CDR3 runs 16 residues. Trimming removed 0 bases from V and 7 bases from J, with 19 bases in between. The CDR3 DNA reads TGCGCCAGCAGCTTGGCCTCGGGGGTAATACTATCTGGCTACACCTTC. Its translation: CASSLASGVILSGYTF.

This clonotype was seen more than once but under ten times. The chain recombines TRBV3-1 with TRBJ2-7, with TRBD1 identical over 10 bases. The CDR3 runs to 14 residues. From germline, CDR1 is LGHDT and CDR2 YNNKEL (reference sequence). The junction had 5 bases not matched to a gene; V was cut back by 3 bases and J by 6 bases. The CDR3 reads CASSHPGQGSEQYF. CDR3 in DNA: TGTGCCAGCAGCCATCCGGGACAGGGGTCCGAGCAGTACTTC.

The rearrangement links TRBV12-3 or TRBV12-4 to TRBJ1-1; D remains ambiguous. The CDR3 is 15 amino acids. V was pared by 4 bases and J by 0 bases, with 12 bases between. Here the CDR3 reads CASSSMGGLNTEAFF. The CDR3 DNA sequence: TGTGCCAGCAGTTCCATGGGTGGCCTGAACACTGAAGCTTTCTTT.

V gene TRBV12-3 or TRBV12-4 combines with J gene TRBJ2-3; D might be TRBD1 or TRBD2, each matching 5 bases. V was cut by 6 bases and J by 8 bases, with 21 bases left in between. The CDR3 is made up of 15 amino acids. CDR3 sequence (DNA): TGTGCCAGCAGGCCGCCGGGCCCTGGGGGTGCTACGCAGTATTTT. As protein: CASRPPGPGGATQYF.

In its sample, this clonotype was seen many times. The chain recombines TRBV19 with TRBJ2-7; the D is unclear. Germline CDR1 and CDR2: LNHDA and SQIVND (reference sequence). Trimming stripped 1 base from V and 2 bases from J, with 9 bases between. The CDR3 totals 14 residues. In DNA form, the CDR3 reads TGTGCCAGTAGTATAGCTGGGTTCACCTACGAGCAGTACTTC. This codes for CASSIAGFTYEQYF.

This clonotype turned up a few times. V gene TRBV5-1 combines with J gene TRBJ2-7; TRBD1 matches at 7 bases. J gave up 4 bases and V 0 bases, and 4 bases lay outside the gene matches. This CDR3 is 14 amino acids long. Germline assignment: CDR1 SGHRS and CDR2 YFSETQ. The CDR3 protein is CASSLEARGYEQYF. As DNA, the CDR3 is TGCGCCAGCAGCTTGGAGGCCAGGGGGTACGAGCAGTACTTC. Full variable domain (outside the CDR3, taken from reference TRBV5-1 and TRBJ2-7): KAGVTQTPRYLIKTRGQQVTLSCSPISGHRSVSWYQQTPGQGLQFLFEYFSETQRNKGNFPGRFSGRQFSNSRSEMNVSTLELGDSALYLCASSLEARGYEQYFGPGTRLTVT.

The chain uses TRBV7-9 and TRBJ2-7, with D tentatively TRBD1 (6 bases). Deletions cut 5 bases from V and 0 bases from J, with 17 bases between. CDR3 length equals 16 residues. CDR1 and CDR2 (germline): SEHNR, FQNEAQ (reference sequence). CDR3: CASSILGGSGSYEQYF. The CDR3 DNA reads TGTGCCAGCAGCATCCTTGGGGGCTCGGGCTCCTACGAGCAGTACTTC. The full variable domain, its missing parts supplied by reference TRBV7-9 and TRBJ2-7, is DTGVSQNPRHKITKRGQNVTFRCDPISEHNRLYWYRQTLGQGPEFLTYFQNEAQLEKSRLLSDRFSAERPKGSFSTLEIQRTEQGDSAMYLCASSILGGSGSYEQYFGPGTRLTVT.

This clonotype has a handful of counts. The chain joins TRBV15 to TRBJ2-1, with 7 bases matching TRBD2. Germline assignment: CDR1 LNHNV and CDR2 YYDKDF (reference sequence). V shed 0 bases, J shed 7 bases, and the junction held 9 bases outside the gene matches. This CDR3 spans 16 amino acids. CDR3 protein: CATSRDRGRVGNEQFF. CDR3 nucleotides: TGTGCCACCAGCAGAGATCGGGGGAGGGTGGGAAATGAGCAGTTCTTC.

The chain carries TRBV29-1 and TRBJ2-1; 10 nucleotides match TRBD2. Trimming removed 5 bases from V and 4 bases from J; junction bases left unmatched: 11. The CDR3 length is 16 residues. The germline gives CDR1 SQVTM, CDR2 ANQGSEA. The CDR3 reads CSVPPTSGVRYNEQFF. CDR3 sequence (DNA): TGCAGCGTTCCCCCTACTAGCGGGGTACGGTACAATGAGCAGTTCTTC.

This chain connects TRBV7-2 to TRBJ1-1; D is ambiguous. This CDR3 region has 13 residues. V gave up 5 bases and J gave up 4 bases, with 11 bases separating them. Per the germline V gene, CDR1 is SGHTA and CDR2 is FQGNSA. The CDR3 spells CASSQRRITEAFF. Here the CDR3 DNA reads TGTGCCAGCAGCCAGCGGCGGATCACTGAAGCTTTCTTT. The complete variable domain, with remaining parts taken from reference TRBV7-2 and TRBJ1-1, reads GAGVSQSPSNKVTEKGKDVELRCDPISGHTALYWYRQSLGQGLEFLIYFQGNSAPDKSGLPSDRFSAERTGGSVSTLTIQRTQQEDSAVYLCASSQRRITEAFFGQGTRLTVV.

CDR3 protein: CASSIIGTETQYF. In DNA, the CDR3 is TGTGCCAGTAGTATAATTGGGACGGAGACCCAGTACTTC. The chain carries TRBV19 and TRBJ2-5; D tentatively fits TRBD1 or TRBD2 (5 bases each). V gave up 2 bases and J gave up 5 bases, with 9 bases separating them. This CDR3 contains 13 residues. CDR1 and CDR2 from the germline V gene are LNHDA and SQIVND (reference sequence).

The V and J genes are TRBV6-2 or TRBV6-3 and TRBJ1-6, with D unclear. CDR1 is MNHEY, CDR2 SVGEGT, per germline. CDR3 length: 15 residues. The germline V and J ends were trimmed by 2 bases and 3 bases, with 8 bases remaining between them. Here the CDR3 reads CASSYPENYNSPLHF. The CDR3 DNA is TGTGCCAGCAGTTACCCGGAGAACTATAATTCACCCCTCCACTTT.

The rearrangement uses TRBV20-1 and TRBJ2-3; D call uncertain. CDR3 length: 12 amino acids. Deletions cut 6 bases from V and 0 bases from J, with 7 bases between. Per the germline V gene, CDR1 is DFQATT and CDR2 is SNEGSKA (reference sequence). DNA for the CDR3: TGCAGTGCAACACACAGCACAGATACGCAGTATTTT. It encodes CSATHSTDTQYF.

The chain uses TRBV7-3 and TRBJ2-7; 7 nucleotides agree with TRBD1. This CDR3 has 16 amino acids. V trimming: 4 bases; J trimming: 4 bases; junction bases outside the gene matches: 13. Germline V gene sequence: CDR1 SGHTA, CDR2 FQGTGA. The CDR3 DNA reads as TGTGCCAGCAGCTCAACCCAGACAGGGCGCCTTTACGAGCAGTACTTC. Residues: CASSSTQTGRLYEQYF.

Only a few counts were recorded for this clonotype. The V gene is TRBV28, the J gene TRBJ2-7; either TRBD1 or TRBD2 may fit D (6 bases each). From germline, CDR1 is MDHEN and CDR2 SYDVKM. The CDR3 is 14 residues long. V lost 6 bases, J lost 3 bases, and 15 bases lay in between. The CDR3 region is CASRGTGGGYEQYF. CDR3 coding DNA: TGTGCCAGCAGGGGGACTGGAGGGGGCTACGAGCAGTACTTC.